A single sample is the source of the 14 T cell receptor beta chains below, sequenced in a study of cytomegalovirus exposure and HLA in healthy donors. Here immunoSEQ multiplex PCR was the method, and the copy in TCRdb shows in-frame clones only, minus some. Counted here are around 150,000 clones, 86% occurring once; the ten biggest clones make up about 5.8%. The sequenced sample consisted of PBMCs. The receptor source for this set is a woman in her 30s in good health and CMV-seronegative.

The gene calls are TRBV21-1 and TRBJ2-1; TRBD1, the table's D call, lacks a check against the DNA. TRBV21-1 is listed as a pseudogene. The length of the CDR3 is 15 residues. This CDR3 reads CASSPQGTGTNEQFF. The CDR3 DNA follows: TGTGCCAGCAGCCCGCAAGGGACAGGAACCAATGAGCAGTTCTTC.

This rearrangement joins TRBV6-4 to TRBJ2-3; the D gene is possibly TRBD2 (6 bases). The CDR3 contains 14 residues. V lost 5 bases and J lost 1, with 10 bases in between. Germline CDR1 reads MRHNA; CDR2 reads SNTAGT. This CDR3 is CASSKAGRTDTQYF. In DNA form, the CDR3 reads TGTGCCAGCAGTAAGGCGGGGCGCACAGATACGCAGTATTTT.

J is TRBJ2-5 and V is TRBV18; D possibly uses TRBD1 or TRBD2 (5 bases each). V was trimmed by 3 bases and J by 1 base, leaving 12 bases between them. Germline V gives CDR1 KGHSH, CDR2 LQKENI. This CDR3 is built from 15 residues. CDR3 nucleotide sequence: TGTGCCAGCTCACCCTACCGGGACGCCCAAGAGACCCAGTACTTC. This sequence encodes CASSPYRDAQETQYF.

This sequence joins TRBV27 and TRBJ2-2; no firm D call. CDR3 length: 15 amino acids. The V gene lost 1 base and the J gene lost 4 bases, with 10 bases spanning the gap. Germline lookup yields CDR1 MNHEY and CDR2 SMNVEV (reference sequence). The CDR3 spells CASSLLGSATGELFF. The CDR3 nucleotides are TGTGCCAGCAGTTTATTGGGATCGGCCACCGGGGAGCTGTTTTTT.

The rearrangement joins TRBV7-2 to TRBJ2-3; 7 bases fit TRBD2. CDR3 length equals 16 residues. J gave up 0 bases and V 1 base, and 4 bases lay outside the gene matches. Germline V gene sequence: CDR1 SGHTA, CDR2 FQGNSA. Here the CDR3 DNA reads TGTGCCAGCAGCTTAGACGGCGGGGGTAGCACAGATACGCAGTATTTT. It is translated as CASSLDGGGSTDTQYF.

This clone showed up just once. The chain carries TRBV9 and TRBJ2-2; 9 bases agree with TRBD2. Per the germline V gene, CDR1 is SGDLS and CDR2 is YYNGEE. This CDR3 contains 16 residues. The junction had 4 bases not matched to a gene; V was cut back by 0 bases and J by 4 bases. DNA for the CDR3: TGTGCCAGCAGCGTAGCTAGCGGGATCTCCACCGGGGAGCTGTTTTTT. It specifies CASSVASGISTGELFF.

V and J are TRBV6-7 and TRBJ2-4, with TRBD1 identical over 7 bases. TRBV6-7 is an ORF, and what it does is uncertain. The CDR3 runs to 14 residues. V shed 9 bases, J shed 3 bases, and the junction held 8 bases outside the gene matches. This CDR3 reads CARGRQGYKNIQYF. The CDR3 DNA sequence: TGTGCCAGAGGACGACAGGGTTACAAAAACATTCAGTACTTC.

This sequence joins TRBV30 and TRBJ1-5, with 8 nucleotides matching TRBD1. Germline CDR1 is GTSNPN and CDR2 is SVGIG (reference sequence). The V and J ends lost 4 bases and 2 bases, in that order; junction bases with no gene match: 7. The CDR3 extends over 15 amino acids. CDR3 amino acids: CAWNTGGVGNQPQHF. The CDR3 DNA is TGTGCCTGGAACACAGGGGGAGTGGGCAATCAGCCCCAGCATTTT.

DNA for the CDR3: TGTGCCAGTAAACCGGGGCTGCCGTATAGCAATCAGCCCCAGCATTTT. Its protein product is CASKPGLPYSNQPQHF. This chain links TRBV19 with TRBJ1-5, with a weak D call TRBD1 (5 bases). This CDR3 has 16 amino acids. V shed 7 bases and J shed 0 bases, with 16 bases lying between them. CDR1 and CDR2 (germline): LNHDA, SQIVND (reference sequence).

This clone was seen only a few times. In DNA, the CDR3 is TGTGCCTGGAGGGCGGACAGCTACGAGCAGTACTTC. This codes for CAWRADSYEQYF. The chain couples TRBV30 to TRBJ2-7; perhaps TRBD1 as D (6 bases). The V gene's germline CDR1 is GTSNPN and CDR2 SVGIG (reference sequence). V lost 3 bases to trimming and J lost 3 bases, with 9 bases between them. This CDR3 has 12 residues.

The chain recombines TRBV5-4 with TRBJ2-7; 10 nucleotides line up with TRBD2. This CDR3 comprises 16 residues. Losses at the gene ends were 4 bases for V and 6 bases for J; bases not matched to a gene: 13. Looked up from germline, CDR1 is SGHNT and CDR2 is YYREEE (reference sequence). CDR3 sequence (DNA): TGTGCCAGCAGCCCCCCTCCTAGCGGGAGCTGGGTCGAGCAGTACTTC. Translated, it gives CASSPPPSGSWVEQYF.

The chain has TRBV9 and TRBJ1-5; D unresolved. In germline, CDR1 is SGDLS, CDR2 YYNGEE. Trimming removed 3 bases from V and 1 base from J, with 23 bases in between. The CDR3 loop spans 19 amino acids. CDR3 nucleotide sequence: TGTGCCAGCAGCGCCTCATCCCGCAATTCCGTTTACAGCAATCAGCCCCAGCATTTT. It translates to CASSASSRNSVYSNQPQHF.

Regarding this clone: The same CDR3 also results from other DNA sequences found in this sample. The CDR3 here is CASSPRTEETQYF. The DNA of the CDR3 is TGTGCCAGCTCACCAAGGACCGAAGAGACCCAGTACTTC. V usage is TRBV18 and J usage is TRBJ2-5; D not certain. Trimming shortened V by 2 bases and J by 3 bases, and 7 bases separated the two germline ends. Germline V lookup: CDR1 KGHSH, CDR2 LQKENI. The CDR3 is 13 residues long.

This chain uses TRBV19 with TRBJ2-7; D gene uncertain. The CDR3 spans 16 residues. V dropped 5 bases and J dropped 1 base, with 18 bases sitting between them. Germline values: CDR1 LNHDA, CDR2 SQIVND (reference sequence). The CDR3 DNA reads TGTGCCAGTAGTGCTGTCGGCACCCGAGTATCCTACGAGCAGTACTTC. It is translated as CASSAVGTRVSYEQYF.